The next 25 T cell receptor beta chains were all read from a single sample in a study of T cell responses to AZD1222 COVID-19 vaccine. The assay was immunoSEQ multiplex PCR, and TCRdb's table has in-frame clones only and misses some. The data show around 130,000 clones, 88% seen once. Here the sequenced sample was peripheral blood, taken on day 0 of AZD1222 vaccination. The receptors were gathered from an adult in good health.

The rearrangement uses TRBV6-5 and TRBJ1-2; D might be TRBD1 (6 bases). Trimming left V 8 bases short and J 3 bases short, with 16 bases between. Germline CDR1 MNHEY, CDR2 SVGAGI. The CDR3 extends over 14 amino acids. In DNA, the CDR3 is TGTGCCAGCGCCCTAGGACAGCCGGACTATGGCTACACCTTC. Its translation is CASALGQPDYGYTF.

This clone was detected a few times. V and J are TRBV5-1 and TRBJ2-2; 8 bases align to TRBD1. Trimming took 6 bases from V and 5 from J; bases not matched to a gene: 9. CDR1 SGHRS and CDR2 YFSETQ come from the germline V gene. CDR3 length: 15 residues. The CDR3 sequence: CASTAGTGGTGELFF. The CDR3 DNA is TGCGCCAGCACCGCCGGGACAGGCGGGACCGGGGAGCTGTTTTTT.

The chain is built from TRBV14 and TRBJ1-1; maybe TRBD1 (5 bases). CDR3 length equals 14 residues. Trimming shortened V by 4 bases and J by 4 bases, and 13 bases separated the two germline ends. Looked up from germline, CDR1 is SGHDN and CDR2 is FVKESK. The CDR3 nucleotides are TGTGCCAGCAGCCCCGAGTGGGGGTCCACTGAAGCTTTCTTT. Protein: CASSPEWGSTEAFF.

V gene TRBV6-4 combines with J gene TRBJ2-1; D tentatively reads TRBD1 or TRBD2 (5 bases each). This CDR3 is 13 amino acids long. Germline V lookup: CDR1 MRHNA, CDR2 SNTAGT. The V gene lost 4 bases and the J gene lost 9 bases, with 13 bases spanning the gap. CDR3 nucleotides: TGTGCCAGCAGTGCCGAGACAGAGGGTGAGCAGTTCTTC. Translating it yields CASSAETEGEQFF.

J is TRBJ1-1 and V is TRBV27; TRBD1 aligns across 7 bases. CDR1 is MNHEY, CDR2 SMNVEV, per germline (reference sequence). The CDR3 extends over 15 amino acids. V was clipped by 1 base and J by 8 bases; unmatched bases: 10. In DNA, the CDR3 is TGTGCCAGCAGTTTATTGGAGGGGGCACCGCGGGAAGCTTTCTTT. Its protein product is CASSLLEGAPREAFF.

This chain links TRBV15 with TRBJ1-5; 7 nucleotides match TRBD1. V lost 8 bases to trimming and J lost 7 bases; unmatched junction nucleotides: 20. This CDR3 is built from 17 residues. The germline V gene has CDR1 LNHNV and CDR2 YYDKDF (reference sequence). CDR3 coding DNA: TGTGCCACCTCGACAGGGCGTACCACCCCCAGCTCCCAGCCCCAGCATTTT. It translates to CATSTGRTTPSSQPQHF.

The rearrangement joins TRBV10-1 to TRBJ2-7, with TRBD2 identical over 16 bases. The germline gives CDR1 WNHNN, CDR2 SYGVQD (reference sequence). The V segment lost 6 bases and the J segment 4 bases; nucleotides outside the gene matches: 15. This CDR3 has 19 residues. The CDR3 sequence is CASRPGTSGRAAKKYEQYF. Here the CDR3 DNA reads TGCGCCAGCAGGCCCGGGACTAGCGGGAGGGCCGCTAAGAAATACGAGCAGTACTTC.

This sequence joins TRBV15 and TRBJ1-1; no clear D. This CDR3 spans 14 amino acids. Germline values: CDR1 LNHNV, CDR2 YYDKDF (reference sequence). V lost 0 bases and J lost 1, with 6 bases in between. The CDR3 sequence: CATSRDGRNTEAFF. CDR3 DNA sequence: TGTGCCACCAGCAGAGATGGGCGGAACACTGAAGCTTTCTTT. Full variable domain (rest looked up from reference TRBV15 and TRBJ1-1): DAMVIQNPRYQVTQFGKPVTLSCSQTLNHNVMYWYQQKSSQAPKLLFHYYDKDFNNEADTPDNFQSRRPNTSFCFLDIRSPGLGDTAMYLCATSRDGRNTEAFFGQGTRLTVV.

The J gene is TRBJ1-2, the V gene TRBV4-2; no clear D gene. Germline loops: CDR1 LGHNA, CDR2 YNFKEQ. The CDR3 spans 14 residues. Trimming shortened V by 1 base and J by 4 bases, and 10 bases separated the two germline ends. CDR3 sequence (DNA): TGTGCCAGCAGCCAAGCGGGCAGACCCTATGGCTACACCTTC. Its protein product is CASSQAGRPYGYTF.

The CDR3 DNA reads TGTGCCAGCAGTTGGGGGACAGAGACTGAAGCTTTCTTT. Translating gives CASSWGTETEAFF. This rearrangement joins TRBV27 to TRBJ1-1, with TRBD1 matching 7 bases. The CDR3 totals 13 residues. Germline V CDR1 and CDR2: MNHEY, SMNVEV (reference sequence). V lost 4 bases and J lost 5; bases outside the gene matches: 4.

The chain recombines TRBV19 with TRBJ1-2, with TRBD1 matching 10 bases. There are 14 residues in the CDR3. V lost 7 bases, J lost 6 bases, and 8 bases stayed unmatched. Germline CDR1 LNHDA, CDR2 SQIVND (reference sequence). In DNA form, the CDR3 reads TGTGCCAGTACCGATGAAGGGACAGGGGATGGCTACACCTTC. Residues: CASTDEGTGDGYTF.

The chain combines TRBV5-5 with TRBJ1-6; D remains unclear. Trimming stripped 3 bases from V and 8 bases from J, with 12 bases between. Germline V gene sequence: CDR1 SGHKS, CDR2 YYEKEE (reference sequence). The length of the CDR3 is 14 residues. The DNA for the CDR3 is TGTGCCAGCAGCTCAGAACTTTTTGATTCACCCCTCCACTTT. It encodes CASSSELFDSPLHF.

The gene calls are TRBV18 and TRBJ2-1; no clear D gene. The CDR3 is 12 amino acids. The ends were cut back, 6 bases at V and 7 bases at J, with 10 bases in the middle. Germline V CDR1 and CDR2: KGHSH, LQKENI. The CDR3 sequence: CASSNMGNEQFF. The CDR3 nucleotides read TGTGCCAGCTCGAATATGGGGAATGAGCAGTTCTTC.

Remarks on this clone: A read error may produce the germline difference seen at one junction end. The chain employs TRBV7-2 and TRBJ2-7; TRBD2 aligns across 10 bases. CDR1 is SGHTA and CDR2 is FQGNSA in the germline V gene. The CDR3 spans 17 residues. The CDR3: CASSLAGVSSYSYEQYF. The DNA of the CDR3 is TGTGCCAGCAGCCTAGCGGGAGTAAGTTCCTACTCCTACGAGCAGTACTTC.

The CDR3 bases are TGTGCCAGTAGTATAGTCGGTAGCGGGACCTCTAGCACAGATACGCAGTATTTT. Protein sequence: CASSIVGSGTSSTDTQYF. This chain links TRBV19 with TRBJ2-3; 8 bases fit TRBD2. CDR1 LNHDA and CDR2 SQIVND come from the germline V gene (reference sequence). The CDR3 totals 18 residues. J gave up 0 bases and V 1 base, and 9 bases lay outside the gene matches.

CDR3 DNA sequence: TGTGCCTCGGGGGTGCAAGAGACCCAGTACTTC. Protein product: CASGVQETQYF. The V gene is TRBV30, the J gene TRBJ2-5; D is possibly TRBD2 (6 bases). From germline, CDR1 is GTSNPN and CDR2 SVGIG (reference sequence). CDR3 size: 11 residues. Trimming shortened V by 7 bases and J by 2 bases, and 8 bases separated the two germline ends.

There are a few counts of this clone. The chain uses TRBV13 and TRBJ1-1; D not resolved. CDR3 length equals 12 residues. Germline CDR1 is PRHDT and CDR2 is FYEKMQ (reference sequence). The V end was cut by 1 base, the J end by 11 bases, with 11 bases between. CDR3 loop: CASSLADFEAFF. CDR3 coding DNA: TGTGCCAGCAGCTTAGCAGACTTCGAGGCTTTCTTT.

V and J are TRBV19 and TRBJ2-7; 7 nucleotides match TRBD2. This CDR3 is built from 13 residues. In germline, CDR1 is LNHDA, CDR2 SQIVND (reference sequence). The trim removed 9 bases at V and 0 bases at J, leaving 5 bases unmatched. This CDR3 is CASLAENSYEQYF. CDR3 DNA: TGTGCCAGCCTAGCGGAGAACTCCTACGAGCAGTACTTC.

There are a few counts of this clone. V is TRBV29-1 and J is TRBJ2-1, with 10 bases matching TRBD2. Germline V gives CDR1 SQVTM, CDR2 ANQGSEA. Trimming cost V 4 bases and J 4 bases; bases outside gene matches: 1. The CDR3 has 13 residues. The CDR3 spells CSVASGGYNEQFF. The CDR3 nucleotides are TGCAGCGTTGCTAGCGGGGGATACAATGAGCAGTTCTTC.

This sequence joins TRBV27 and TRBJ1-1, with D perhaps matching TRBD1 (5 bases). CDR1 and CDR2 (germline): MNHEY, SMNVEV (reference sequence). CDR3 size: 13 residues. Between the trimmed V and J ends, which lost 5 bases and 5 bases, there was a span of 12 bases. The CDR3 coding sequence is TGTGCCAGCAGTCGAGACGGGGGAACTGAAGCTTTCTTT. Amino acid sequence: CASSRDGGTEAFF.

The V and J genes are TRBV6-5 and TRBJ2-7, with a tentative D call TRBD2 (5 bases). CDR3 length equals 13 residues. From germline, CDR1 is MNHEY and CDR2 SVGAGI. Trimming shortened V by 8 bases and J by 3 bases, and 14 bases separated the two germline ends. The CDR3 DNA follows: TGTGCCAGCGGGAACGACTACAACTACGAGCAGTACTTC. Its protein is CASGNDYNYEQYF.

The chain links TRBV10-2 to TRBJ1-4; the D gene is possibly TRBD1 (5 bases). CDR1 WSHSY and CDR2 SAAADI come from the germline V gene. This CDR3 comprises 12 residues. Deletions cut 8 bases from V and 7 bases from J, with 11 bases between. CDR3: CASRQGGEKLFF. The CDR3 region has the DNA TGCGCCAGCCGGCAGGGAGGTGAAAAACTGTTTTTT.

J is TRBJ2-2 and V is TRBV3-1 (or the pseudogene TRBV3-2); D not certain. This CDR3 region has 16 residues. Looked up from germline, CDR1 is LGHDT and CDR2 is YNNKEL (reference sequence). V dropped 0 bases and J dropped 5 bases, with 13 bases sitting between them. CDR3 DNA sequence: TGTGCCAGCAGCCAAGACTCCGTGGTAGTAACCGGGGAGCTGTTTTTT. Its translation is CASSQDSVVVTGELFF.

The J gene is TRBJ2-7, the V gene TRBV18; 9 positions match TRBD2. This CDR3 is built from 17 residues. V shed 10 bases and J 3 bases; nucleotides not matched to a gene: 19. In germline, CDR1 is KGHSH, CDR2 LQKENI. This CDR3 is CAIAGGLASLALYEQYF. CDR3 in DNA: TGTGCCATTGCTGGGGGACTAGCCTCTCTAGCTCTCTACGAGCAGTACTTC.

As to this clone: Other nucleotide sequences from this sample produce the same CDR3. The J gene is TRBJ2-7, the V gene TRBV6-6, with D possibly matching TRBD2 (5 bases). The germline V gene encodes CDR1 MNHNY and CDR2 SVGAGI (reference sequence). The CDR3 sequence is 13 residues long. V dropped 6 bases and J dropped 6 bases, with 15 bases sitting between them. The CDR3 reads CASSYSLAREQYF. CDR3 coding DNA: TGTGCCAGCAGCTACAGCCTAGCTCGCGAGCAGTACTTC.